This entry lists 30 T cell receptor beta chains sequenced from one sample in a study of T cell changes during pregnancy in multiple sclerosis (dated by TCRdb to the late 2010s). Libraries were built with the immunoSEQ multiplex PCR assay. TCRdb limited this immuneACCESS table to in-frame rearrangements with V and J called. A share of clones is missing; checked studies link under half to unresolved V genes, and the rest is unexplained. The sample includes tens of thousands of clones, with roughly 91% observed a single time. Roughly 0.7% of the sample is taken by the ten largest. Sample: peripheral blood, taken in the third trimester of pregnancy. These receptors were obtained from a female donor in good health, enrolled as a control in a pregnancy study.

The V and J genes are TRBV27 and TRBJ2-1; 8 positions agree with TRBD2. The CDR3 extends over 16 amino acids. The trim removed 0 bases at V and 2 bases at J, leaving 3 bases unmatched. Germline V gives CDR1 MNHEY, CDR2 SMNVEV (reference sequence). CDR3 DNA: TGTGCCAGCAGTTTATCCCCTAGCGGGCCCTACAATGAGCAGTTCTTC. It specifies CASSLSPSGPYNEQFF.

This chain links TRBV7-2 with TRBJ2-7, with D perhaps matching TRBD1 (6 bases). V lost 5 bases, J lost 5 bases, and 19 bases lay in between. This CDR3 region has 15 residues. Germline assignment: CDR1 SGHTA and CDR2 FQGNSA. CDR3 DNA: TGTGCCAGCAGCGCCAATCCACTCAGGGGCCACGAGCAGTACTTC. It encodes CASSANPLRGHEQYF.

The rearrangement uses TRBV7-8 and TRBJ1-5; D might be TRBD1 (5 bases). This CDR3 comprises 15 residues. The germline V gene has CDR1 SGHVS and CDR2 FQNEAQ. Trimming pared 5 bases from V and 5 bases from J, leaving 16 bases between. CDR3 region: CASSGRAEGYQPQHF. CDR3 DNA: TGTGCCAGCAGCGGCAGGGCGGAAGGCTATCAGCCCCAGCATTTT.

The chain couples TRBV5-1 to TRBJ2-6; maybe TRBD1 (6 bases). CDR1 and CDR2 from the germline V gene are SGHRS and YFSETQ. V shed 4 bases and J shed 0 bases, with 20 bases lying between them. The CDR3 has 19 amino acids. CDR3 amino acids: CASSPTPDRQYSGANVLTF. The DNA for the CDR3 is TGCGCCAGCAGCCCCACCCCGGACAGACAGTACTCTGGGGCCAACGTCCTGACTTTC.

The chain combines TRBV7-8 with TRBJ1-2; the D gene is possibly TRBD1 (5 bases). CDR1 is SGHVS, CDR2 FQNEAQ, per germline. V lost 5 bases, J lost 0 bases, and 13 bases lay in between. The CDR3 is 15 residues long. The CDR3 DNA sequence: TGTGCCAGCAGCCCCCGCAGGGCCACTAACTATGGCTACACCTTC. Translation gives CASSPRRATNYGYTF.

The CDR3 region has the DNA TGTGCCAGCAGTTCGGACAGAAGGAACACTGAAGCTTTCTTT. This encodes CASSSDRRNTEAFF. V is TRBV6-5 and J is TRBJ1-1; perhaps TRBD1 as D (6 bases). The CDR3 sequence is 14 residues long. V gave up 4 bases and J gave up 1 base, with 10 bases separating them. Germline assignment: CDR1 MNHEY and CDR2 SVGAGI.

V and J are TRBV11-3 and TRBJ2-7; 11 nucleotides line up with TRBD1. The trim removed 5 bases at V and 7 bases at J, leaving 7 bases unmatched. CDR1 and CDR2 from the germline V gene are SGHNT and YENEEA. The CDR3 spans 14 residues. The CDR3 DNA reads as TGTGCCAGCAGCCATGGCGGGACAGGGGGAGAGCAGTACTTC. It is translated as CASSHGGTGGEQYF.

The chain has TRBV5-5 and TRBJ2-7; D is possibly TRBD1 (5 bases). Trimming pared 4 bases from V and 3 bases from J, leaving 17 bases between. Per germline, CDR1 SGHKS and CDR2 YYEKEE (reference sequence). This CDR3 comprises 15 residues. The CDR3 nucleotides read TGTGCCAGCAGCCCGCAGGGTAGTCAGAGCTACGAGCAGTACTTC. It encodes CASSPQGSQSYEQYF.

The rearrangement joins TRBV5-1 to TRBJ2-7, with TRBD2 identical over 9 bases. Per germline, CDR1 SGHRS and CDR2 YFSETQ. J lost 1 base, V lost 0 bases, and 5 bases had no gene match. This CDR3 is 16 amino acids long. The CDR3 loop is CASSLGPSGVSYEQYF. In nucleotides, the CDR3 is TGCGCCAGCAGCTTGGGCCCTAGCGGGGTATCCTACGAGCAGTACTTC. The variable domain in full, with the rest retrieved from reference TRBV5-1 and TRBJ2-7, is KAGVTQTPRYLIKTRGQQVTLSCSPISGHRSVSWYQQTPGQGLQFLFEYFSETQRNKGNFPGRFSGRQFSNSRSEMNVSTLELGDSALYLCASSLGPSGVSYEQYFGPGTRLTVT.

The sample holds a few counts of this clone. The gene calls are TRBV6-1 and TRBJ1-2; D might be TRBD1 (6 bases). CDR3 length: 15 amino acids. Germline V gives CDR1 MNHNS, CDR2 SASEGT. The germline V and J ends were trimmed by 2 bases and 7 bases, with 17 bases remaining between them. For the CDR3, the DNA is TGTGCCAGCAGTGAATCGGGGGAGGGGGTGTCTGGCTACACCTTC. It translates to CASSESGEGVSGYTF.

This rearrangement joins TRBV2 to TRBJ2-3, with 8 bases matching TRBD1. The germline V gene encodes CDR1 SNHLY and CDR2 FYNNEI. The CDR3 length is 14 residues. CDR3 in DNA: TGTGCGGGGACAGGAGGGGGGACCACAGATACGCAGTATTTT. Translation: CAGTGGGTTDTQYF.

The gene calls are TRBV10-1 and TRBJ2-7; possibly TRBD1 for D (6 bases). V was pared by 3 bases and J by 5 bases, with 11 bases between. This CDR3 is 13 amino acids long. Per the germline V gene, CDR1 is WNHNN and CDR2 is SYGVQD (reference sequence). The CDR3 protein is CASSESRGDEQYF. The CDR3 DNA sequence: TGCGCCAGCAGTGAATCCAGGGGAGACGAGCAGTACTTC.

This chain connects TRBV6-4 to TRBJ2-2; tentatively, D is TRBD1 (7 bases). Germline CDR1 and CDR2: MRHNA and SNTAGT. CDR3 size: 16 residues. The V gene lost 0 bases and the J gene lost 4 bases, with 12 bases spanning the gap. This chain's CDR3 is CASSDSQGGTTGELFF. The CDR3 DNA reads TGTGCCAGCAGTGACTCCCAGGGGGGAACCACCGGGGAGCTGTTTTTT.

This chain joins TRBV6-6 and TRBJ2-3, with D tentatively TRBD1 (6 bases). The V end was cut by 5 bases, the J end by 4 bases, with 16 bases between. Per the germline V gene, CDR1 is MNHNY and CDR2 is SVGAGI (reference sequence). The CDR3 is 15 amino acids. CDR3 sequence: CASSAGQSFPDTQYF. CDR3 DNA: TGTGCCAGCAGTGCCGGACAGAGCTTTCCAGATACGCAGTATTTT.

V gene TRBV12-5 combines with J gene TRBJ1-6, with 9 bases lining up with TRBD1. The CDR3 spans 16 residues. Looked up from germline, CDR1 is LGHNT and CDR2 is FRNRAP. J was trimmed by 10 bases and V by 4 bases; bases with no gene match: 11. CDR3 coding DNA: TGTGCTAGTGGTTGGGTTACAGGGGGCACAAACTCACCCCTCCACTTT. Protein product: CASGWVTGGTNSPLHF.

The V call is TRBV5-1, the J call TRBJ2-3; 8 positions agree with TRBD1. Germline assignment: CDR1 SGHRS and CDR2 YFSETQ. The V and J ends lost 5 bases and 11 bases, in that order; junction bases with no gene match: 7. This CDR3 is 12 amino acids long. For the CDR3, the DNA is TGCGCCAGCAGAGTCGGACAGGGTGGGCAGTATTTT. It translates to CASRVGQGGQYF.

This clone was found a few times. This CDR3 is also generated by other DNA sequences in the sample. This chain links TRBV19 with TRBJ1-2; D not resolved. CDR1 LNHDA and CDR2 SQIVND come from the germline V gene (reference sequence). The CDR3 has 13 amino acids. V lost 1 base and J lost 4, with 7 bases in between. The CDR3 sequence is CASSIVLSYGYTF. The CDR3 nucleotides are TGTGCCAGTAGTATAGTTCTTTCCTATGGCTACACCTTC. Full variable domain (remainder filled in from reference TRBV19 and TRBJ1-2): DGGITQSPKYLFRKEGQNVTLSCEQNLNHDAMYWYRQDPGQGLRLIYYSQIVNDFQKGDIAEGYSVSREKKESFPLTVTSAQKNPTAFYLCASSIVLSYGYTFGSGTRLTVV.

The chain joins TRBV19 to TRBJ1-5; the match to TRBD1 covers 8 bases. CDR1 and CDR2 (germline): LNHDA, SQIVND (reference sequence). This CDR3 spans 12 amino acids. The trim removed 6 bases at V and 5 bases at J, leaving 0 bases unmatched. This chain's CDR3 is CASRDRDQPQHF. CDR3 bases: TGTGCCAGTAGGGACAGGGATCAGCCCCAGCATTTT.

The chain joins TRBV30 to TRBJ2-1; D gene unclear. Per the germline V gene, CDR1 is GTSNPN and CDR2 is SVGIG (reference sequence). The CDR3 has 14 residues. V lost 2 bases to trimming and J lost 5 bases, with 13 bases between them. CDR3 sequence (DNA): TGTGCCTGGAGTACCCCTGACTGGGACAATGAGCAGTTCTTC. Its protein product is CAWSTPDWDNEQFF.

The chain uses TRBV6-1 and TRBJ1-2, with TRBD1 identical over 8 bases. Trimming removed 4 bases from V and 5 bases from J; junction bases left unmatched: 12. CDR1 is MNHNS and CDR2 is SASEGT in the germline V gene. The CDR3 totals 16 residues. CDR3: CASSALTGGSIYGYTF. DNA for the CDR3: TGTGCCAGCAGTGCTTTAACAGGGGGATCAATATATGGCTACACCTTC.

Worth noting for this clone: A junction end diverges from the germline sequence, so it may reflect a read error. CDR3 loop: CATSSNIGGHTNTEAFF. The CDR3, as DNA: TGTGCCACCAGTTCGAACATTGGGGGACATACGAACACTGAAGCTTTCTTT. The chain combines TRBV27 with TRBJ1-1; D possibly corresponds to TRBD1 (6 bases). CDR3 length: 17 residues. CDR1 is MNHEY and CDR2 is SMNVEV in the germline V gene (reference sequence).

The rearrangement links TRBV5-4 to TRBJ2-1, with TRBD2 matching over 10 bases. The CDR3 is 15 amino acids. Germline V gene lookup returns CDR1 SGHNT and CDR2 YYREEE (reference sequence). V shed 4 bases, J shed 7 bases, and the junction held 8 bases outside the gene matches. The CDR3 DNA follows: TGTGCCAGCAGCCCGACTAGCGGGCTATGGAATGAGCAGTTCTTC. Its translation is CASSPTSGLWNEQFF.

The chain employs TRBV6-5 and TRBJ1-2; 8 bases agree with TRBD1. Germline CDR1 reads MNHEY; CDR2 reads SVGAGI. V lost 2 bases to trimming and J lost 8 bases; unmatched junction nucleotides: 7. CDR3 size: 14 residues. Written as DNA, the CDR3 is TGTGCCAGCAGTTACCGCCGGACAGGGAAGGGCTACACCTTC. This codes for CASSYRRTGKGYTF.

Only one count was recorded for this clone. The chain links TRBV19 to TRBJ1-3; D is undetermined. The J call is doubtful: the DNA matches TRBJ2-2 better. CDR3 length equals 16 residues. CDR1 and CDR2 from the germline V gene are LNHDA and SQIVND (reference sequence). The CDR3 nucleotides are TGTGCCAGTAGTCCTCCCCGCGAGTATTGGGCCGGGGAGCTGTTTTTT. It yields the protein CASSPPREYWAGELFF.

This chain links TRBV5-6 with TRBJ2-1; TRBD1 matches at 9 bases. V was pared by 6 bases and J by 7 bases, with 11 bases of the junction left unmatched. CDR3 length: 15 residues. Germline V gene sequence: CDR1 SGHDT, CDR2 YYEEEE. The CDR3 loop is CASTYSGQGSNEQFF. CDR3 DNA sequence: TGTGCCAGCACCTACTCGGGACAGGGAAGTAATGAGCAGTTCTTC.

This chain links TRBV11-2 with TRBJ2-1; unclear D gene. V lost 1 base to trimming and J lost 13 bases, with 14 bases between them. The CDR3 contains 13 residues. CDR1 is SGHAT, CDR2 FQNNGV, per germline. The CDR3 loop is CASSLVESWPQFF. In nucleotides, the CDR3 is TGTGCCAGCAGCTTAGTGGAGAGTTGGCCCCAGTTCTTC. The full variable domain, with the rest looked up from reference TRBV11-2 and TRBJ2-1, is EAGVAQSPRYKIIEKRQSVAFWCNPISGHATLYWYQQILGQGPKLLIQFQNNGVVDDSQLPKDRFSAERLKGVDSTLKIQPAKLEDSAVYLCASSLVESWPQFFGPGTRLTVL.

This chain connects TRBV6-1 to TRBJ2-3, with D possibly matching TRBD1 (6 bases). The CDR3 is made up of 16 amino acids. Germline CDR1 and CDR2: MNHNS and SASEGT. V dropped 4 bases and J dropped 2 bases, with 16 bases sitting between them. CDR3 sequence: CASSAQTGLNTDTQYF. CDR3 nucleotide sequence: TGTGCCAGCAGTGCACAGACAGGTCTGAACACAGATACGCAGTATTTT.

This rearrangement joins TRBV11-2 to TRBJ2-1; a possible D gene is TRBD2 (6 bases). The V and J ends lost 1 base and 5 bases respectively, with 9 bases between them. The CDR3 extends over 14 amino acids. Germline V gene lookup returns CDR1 SGHAT and CDR2 FQNNGV. The DNA of the CDR3 is TGTGCCAGCAGCTTAGGACGGAGGGACAATGAGCAGTTCTTC. As protein: CASSLGRRDNEQFF.

This clone was seen a few times. The genes are TRBV5-1 and TRBJ1-1, with D maybe TRBD1 (5 bases). V was shortened by 2 bases and J by 8 bases, with 10 bases between the two germline ends. Germline V lookup: CDR1 SGHRS, CDR2 YFSETQ. The CDR3 has 12 residues. CDR3 region: CASSFEGAEAFF. CDR3 nucleotide sequence: TGCGCCAGCAGCTTTGAAGGGGCCGAAGCTTTCTTT.

The gene calls are TRBV5-6 and TRBJ2-6, with a possible D match to TRBD2 (6 bases). The V gene's germline CDR1 is SGHDT and CDR2 YYEEEE. V lost 5 bases and J lost 1, with 13 bases in between. This CDR3 has 16 residues. The CDR3 region has the DNA TGTGCCAGCAGACCAGGAGGGGAGTCTGGGGCCAACGTCCTGACTTTC. Translated: CASRPGGESGANVLTF.